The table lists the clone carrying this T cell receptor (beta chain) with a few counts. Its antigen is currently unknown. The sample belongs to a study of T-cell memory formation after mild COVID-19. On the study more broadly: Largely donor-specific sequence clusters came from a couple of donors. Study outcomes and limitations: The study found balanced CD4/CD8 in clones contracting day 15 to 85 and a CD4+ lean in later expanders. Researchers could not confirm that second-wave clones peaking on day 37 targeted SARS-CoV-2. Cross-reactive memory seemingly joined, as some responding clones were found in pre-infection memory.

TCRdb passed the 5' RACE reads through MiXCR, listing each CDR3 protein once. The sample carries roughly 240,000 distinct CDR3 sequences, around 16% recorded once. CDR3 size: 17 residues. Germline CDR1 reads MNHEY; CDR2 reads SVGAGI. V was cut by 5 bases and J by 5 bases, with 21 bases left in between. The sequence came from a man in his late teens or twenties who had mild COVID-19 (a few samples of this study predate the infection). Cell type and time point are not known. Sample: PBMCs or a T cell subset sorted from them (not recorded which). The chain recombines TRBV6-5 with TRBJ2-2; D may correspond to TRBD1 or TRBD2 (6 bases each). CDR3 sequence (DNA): TGTGCCAGCAGTCGGGGGCGCGGGCCCAGGGGAACCGGGGAGCTGTTTTTT. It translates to CASSRGRGPRGTGELFF.